These T cell receptor beta chains were read from a single sample in a study of T cell repertoires in cytomegalovirus infection. These receptors' antigens are unknown. TCRdb reprocessed the reads via MiXCR and lists one record per CDR3 protein. Here the sample spans hundreds of thousands of distinct CDR3 sequences, about 29% being singletons. Specimen: cultured PBMCs, collected from culture after CMV antigen stimulation. These receptors all stem from a human donor in good health (CMV status not recorded). Some clones in this sample may be carry-over from other donors' samples. CDR3s include the opening cysteine and the closing phenylalanine or tryptophan. Fields, in order: J gene, D gene, clone size, V gene, CDR3 protein, CDR3 DNA. D genes are given only for firm matches. Size tells how often a clone was seen (once, few, many) or the class of an expanded clone, and some rows leave it out.

TRBJ1-1 TRBD1 few TRBV7-6 CASSFDRVHEAFF TGTGCTAGCAGCTTCGACAGGGTACATGAAGCTTTCTTT
TRBJ1-6 . once TRBV5-6 CASSLAELPLHF TGTGCCAGCAGCTTAGCCGAGTTACCCCTCCACTTT
TRBJ1-6 . few TRBV19 CASRITGPAGNSPLHF TGTGCCAGTAGAATAACAGGGCCCGCTGGGAATTCACCCCTCCACTTT
TRBJ2-7 TRBD2 many TRBV7-2 CASSLGRELAVYEQYF TGTGCCAGCAGCTTAGGGCGGGAGCTTGCCGTTTACGAGCAGTACTTC
TRBJ2-7 . . TRBV20-1 CSATGSFSYEQYF TGCAGTGCTACTGGGTCCTTTTCCTACGAGCAGTACTTC
TRBJ1-2 . few TRBV7-9 CASSLEAGSSYGYTF TGTGCCAGCAGCTTAGAAGCAGGGTCCAGCTATGGCTACACCTTC
TRBJ2-1 TRBD2 . TRBV7-2 CASRARAGGPTEQFF TGTGCCAGCAGAGCCAGGGCGGGGGGGCCAACTGAGCAGTTCTTC
TRBJ2-2 TRBD1 few TRBV12-3/TRBV12-4 CASSKDRVDTGELFF TGTGCCAGCAGCAAGGACAGGGTAGACACCGGGGAGCTGTTTTTT
TRBJ1-4 TRBD1 many TRBV7-2 CASSPQTGKSEKLFF TGTGCCAGCAGCCCCCAGACAGGGAAAAGTGAAAAACTGTTTTTT
TRBJ2-3 TRBD1 . TRBV7-3 CASSFNRGADTQYF TGTGCCAGCAGCTTCAACAGGGGTGCGGATACGCAGTATTTT
TRBJ2-1 TRBD2 . TRBV15 CATSRGRASGGEDEQFF TGTGCCACCAGCAGAGGGAGGGCTAGCGGGGGTGAGGATGAGCAGTTCTTC
TRBJ2-1 TRBD2 . TRBV20-1 CSARAPLSGGVNEQFF TGCAGTGCTAGAGCCCCCCTTAGCGGGGGGGTGAATGAGCAGTTCTTC
TRBJ2-1 TRBD2 . TRBV20-1 CSAHGLAGGPGYNEQFF TGCAGTGCCCACGGACTAGCGGGAGGGCCGGGATACAATGAGCAGTTCTTC
TRBJ1-2 . . TRBV28 CASSRPGPYGYTF TGTGCCAGCAGCCGGCCGGGCCCGTATGGCTACACCTTC
TRBJ2-7 . few TRBV4-2 CASSQGPRQEQYF TGTGCCAGCAGCCAAGGACCGAGACAGGAGCAGTACTTC
TRBJ2-7 TRBD1 . TRBV24-1 CATSDPGTGGYEQYF TGTGCCACCAGTGATCCCGGGACAGGGGGCTACGAGCAGTACTTC
TRBJ2-2 . . TRBV7-6 CASSSETGGTGELFF TGTGCCAGCAGCTCTGAGACAGGCGGCACCGGGGAGCTGTTTTTT
TRBJ2-7 TRBD2 many TRBV6-2/TRBV6-3 CASSSSGRVYEQYF TGTGCCAGCAGCTCTAGCGGGAGGGTATACGAGCAGTACTTC
TRBJ1-2 . . TRBV15 CATSRDGRVGYGYTF TGTGCCACCAGCAGAGATGGCAGGGTCGGCTATGGCTACACCTTC
TRBJ2-6 . few TRBV7-3 CASSPTGRHSGANVLTF TGTGCCAGCAGCCCCACGGGACGCCACTCTGGGGCCAACGTCCTGACTTTC
TRBJ1-2 . . TRBV30 CAWSVSGSFYGYTF TGTGCCTGGAGTGTTTCCGGATCCTTCTATGGCTACACCTTC
TRBJ2-3 TRBD2 . TRBV3-1 CASSPPSGSSTDTQYF TGTGCCAGCAGCCCCCCTAGCGGGTCTAGCACAGATACGCAGTATTTT
TRBJ2-3 . . TRBV12-3/TRBV12-4 CASRGVSTDTQYF TGTGCCAGCAGGGGGGTGAGCACAGATACGCAGTATTTT
TRBJ1-6 . once TRBV2 CASSENRNNSPLHF TGTGCCAGCAGTGAGAACAGGAATAATTCACCCCTCCACTTT
TRBJ1-5 . . TRBV20-1 CSARDKVISNQPQHF TGCAGTGCTAGAGATAAGGTGATTAGCAATCAGCCCCAGCATTTT
TRBJ2-1 . . TRBV19 CASSIWVSLDHEQFF TGTGCCAGTAGTATTTGGGTTAGCCTAGACCATGAGCAGTTCTTC
TRBJ2-1 . many TRBV6-1 CASRDDEGARAPNEQFF TGTGCCAGCAGGGACGACGAAGGGGCAAGGGCTCCAAATGAGCAGTTCTTC
TRBJ2-5 TRBD1 few TRBV7-2 CASLPQGVLETQYF TGTGCCAGCCTCCCCCAGGGGGTATTAGAGACCCAGTACTTC
TRBJ1-1 . few TRBV11-2 CASSLWEKPTEAFF TGTGCCAGCAGCTTGTGGGAAAAGCCCACTGAAGCTTTCTTT
TRBJ1-4 . . TRBV20-1 CSAAEGLNEKLFF TGCAGTGCTGCGGAGGGGCTTAATGAAAAACTGTTTTTT
TRBJ1-5 TRBD1 few TRBV25-1 CASRGQGENQPQHF TGTGCCAGCAGAGGACAGGGCGAGAATCAGCCCCAGCATTTT
TRBJ2-1 . few TRBV6-1 CASSGRALGHEQFF TGTGCCAGCAGTGGCCGGGCCCTGGGCCATGAGCAGTTCTTC
TRBJ2-1 TRBD1 few TRBV28 CASSPGQHYNEQFF TGTGCCAGCAGCCCGGGACAGCATTACAATGAGCAGTTCTTC
TRBJ1-1 . . TRBV6-5 CASSSLRRMNTEAFF TGTGCCAGCAGTTCCTTACGTAGAATGAACACTGAAGCTTTCTTT
TRBJ2-3 TRBD2 . TRBV28 CASSETLGRSTDTQYF TGTGCCAGCAGTGAAACCCTCGGGAGGAGCACAGATACGCAGTATTTT
TRBJ1-1 TRBD1 few TRBV6-6 CASSYAAGGTEAFF TGTGCCAGCAGTTACGCGGCAGGGGGCACTGAAGCTTTCTTT
TRBJ2-7 TRBD2 few TRBV28 CASSPWGGRADEQYF TGTGCCAGCAGTCCCTGGGGCGGGAGGGCCGACGAGCAGTACTTC
TRBJ2-1 TRBD2 few TRBV7-3 CASSSIAGVRRDEQFF TGTGCCAGCAGCTCCATAGCGGGAGTCAGGAGGGATGAGCAGTTCTTC
TRBJ1-4 . few TRBV6-5 CATGNGQLIATNEKLFF TGTGCCACCGGGAATGGACAGCTTATTGCAACTAATGAAAAACTGTTTTTT
TRBJ2-5 TRBD2 . TRBV20-1 CSVASGGQETQYF TGCAGTGTGGCTAGCGGGGGGCAAGAGACCCAGTACTTC
TRBJ2-2 . few TRBV11-2 CASGVGGELFF TGTGCCAGCGGGGTTGGCGGGGAGCTGTTTTTT
TRBJ2-7 . few TRBV5-4 CASSLGQAPSYEQYF TGTGCCAGCAGCTTGGGACAGGCCCCTTCGTACGAGCAGTACTTC